The following is a T cell receptor (beta chain) sequence with its context. It lacks a known antigen. No much larger clone exists at a distance of one base, and base qualities are not known. TCRbeta CDR3 regions were amplified from genomic DNA by means of the immunoSEQ Assay, a bias-controlled multiplex PCR. The authors processed their data as follows. The number of nucleated cells in each sample was estimated from the amplification of reference gene primers within the assay. Sequence reads were collapsed and filtered to measure the absolute abundance of every unique TCRbeta CDR3 rearrangement. For each sample, productive Simpson clonality was calculated as the square root of Simpson's diversity index over productive rearrangements. As stored in TCRdb, this immuneACCESS dataset retains in-frame rearrangements with V and J assigned. A fraction of the clones does not appear; measured against another copy, unresolved V genes explain less than half of the discrepancy, and the remainder lacks a known reason. V and J calls and clone size are given by that table; D and trimming were obtained from the DNA. For this sample there are some 120,000 clones; roughly 79% appear just once. The ten most abundant clones make up about 10% of the sample.

V is shortened by 8 bases, J by 9 bases, and the region joining them spans 14 bases. The germline V gene encodes CDR1 MNHEY and CDR2 SVGAGI. The CDR3 runs 13 amino acids, cysteine and phenylalanine included. Of all the DNA, just the CDR3 is kept, 39 bases in frame from base 1. These data originate in a study of blood T cell repertoires in COVID-19 (dated by TCRdb to about 2020). Describing the broader study: Collaborator samples came from the United States, Italy and Spain and covered acute and convalescent phases of COVID-19. Deeply sampled blood TCRbeta repertoires from subjects exposed to, actively infected with, or recovered from COVID-19 were included in the dataset. HLA class I and class II types, where available, came from metadata supplied by the sample provider rather than from assay-based typing. The sample metadata nearly always contained a de-identified subject ID, COVID-19 status, age in years and sex. The repertoires were released in a freely available public database meant as a resource for research on the immune response to SARS-CoV-2. The prospective study material was composed of cDNA or gDNA derived from T cells, B-cell-depleted T cells, or PBMCs. The samples were drawn from two sources: the first 160 participants of the ongoing ImmuneRACE study, and fewer than 1,500 subjects contributed by 6 global collaborators. Overall study outcomes, separate from this receptor: How much clinical and demographic metadata was included differed by source and by participant, and the metadata was provided uncurated.

Collaborating institutions collected whole blood in K2EDTA tubes following their own protocols. For TCRbeta analysis, collaborator samples were shipped as frozen whole blood, as isolated PBMCs, or as DNA extracted from either sample type. The clonotype was recovered from a human donor in a cohort sampled during active COVID-19. The source material was peripheral blood. The sequence links TRBV6-5 to TRBJ1-6; the D segment cannot be called with confidence. The nucleotides read TGTGCCAGCCGCACGGGTGCCGGTTCACCCCTCCACTTT. Its protein is CASRTGAGSPLHF.